The rows below give T cell receptor beta chains drawn from one sample of a study of blood T cell repertoires in COVID-19. The data were produced by immunoSEQ multiplex PCR, yet TCRdb's version contains in-frame clones alone and is incomplete. The sample holds 200,000 to 250,000 clones, around 80% seen once. Sequenced sample: peripheral blood. These receptors were collected from a woman between 35 and 50 years old with active or convalescent COVID-19. CDR3s include the opening cysteine and the closing phenylalanine or tryptophan. The D gene is left open where the match is weak. The size field is filled for only some rows; it gives once, few, many or a size class.

>NA|TRBV12-3/TRBV12-4|TRBJ2-3|13|NA
TGTGCCAGCACTACAGGGATTGTAGATACGCAGTATTTT
CASTTGIVDTQYF
>NA|TRBV7-3|TRBJ2-1|15|TRBD2
TGTGCCAGCAGCCCACGACTAGCGGGGAGGCATGAGCAGTTCTTC
CASSPRLAGRHEQFF
>once|TRBV25-1|TRBJ1-1|15|NA
TGTGCCAGCGGCCCATTTAGGGGCACGTACACTGAAGCTTTCTTT
CASGPFRGTYTEAFF
>few|TRBV9|TRBJ1-1|17|TRBD1
TGTGCCAGCAGCGTAGGTGCAGGGGGCGAGTTAAACACTGAAGCTTTCTTT
CASSVGAGGELNTEAFF
>NA|TRBV19|TRBJ2-3|14|NA
TGTGCCAGTAGCCCACAGGCAACAACAGATACGCAGTATTTT
CASSPQATTDTQYF
>once|TRBV7-9|TRBJ1-2|13|TRBD1
TGTGCCAGCAGTATGACAGGGGACTATGGCTACACCTTC
CASSMTGDYGYTF
>few|TRBV7-7|TRBJ2-2|16|NA
TGTGCCAGCAGCTTAACTGAGGGCGCGAACACCGGGGAGCTGTTTTTT
CASSLTEGANTGELFF
>NA|TRBV6-6|TRBJ1-2|11|NA
TGTGCCAGTTTTTCAATGGGCGGCTACACCTTC
CASFSMGGYTF
>NA|TRBV25-1|TRBJ1-2|13|NA
TGTGCCAGCAGTGAATCGGGGGGCTATGGCTACACCTTC
CASSESGGYGYTF
>NA|TRBV6-6|TRBJ2-2|16|TRBD2
TGTGCCAGCAGCGGGACTAGCGGGGGGGCTGGCGGGGAGCTGTTTTTT
CASSGTSGGAGGELFF
>NA|TRBV11-3|TRBJ1-6|14|TRBD1
TGTGCCAGCAGCTCGGGACAGAAGGGCTCACCCCTCCACTTT
CASSSGQKGSPLHF
>NA|TRBV5-5|TRBJ1-4|17|NA
TGTGCCAGCAGCTTGATGGTGGTTGGGACTAAGAATGAAAAACTGTTTTTT
CASSLMVVGTKNEKLFF
>NA|TRBV12-5|TRBJ2-7|15|NA
TGTGCTAGTGCACTCGGGGGGACAGGAGAATACGAGCAGTACTTC
CASALGGTGEYEQYF
>NA|TRBV6-2/TRBV6-3|TRBJ2-4|18|NA
TGTGCCAGCAGTTACTCGATGAGGCTACTCCTCGCCAAAAACATTCAGTACTTC
CASSYSMRLLLAKNIQYF
>NA|TRBV6-1|TRBJ1-6|20|TRBD1
TGTGCCAGCAGTGACCTCCCGGGACAGGTCTCTATCTCCTATAATTCACCCCTCCACTTT
CASSDLPGQVSISYNSPLHF
>NA|TRBV6-6|TRBJ2-6|13|NA
TGTGCCAGCAGTGCGTCTGGGGCCAACGTCCTGACTTTC
CASSASGANVLTF
>NA|TRBV4-1|TRBJ2-2|15|NA
TGCGCCAGCAGCCAAGAAGGCAGGGGAGTCGGGGAGCTGTTTTTT
CASSQEGRGVGELFF
>NA|TRBV6-5|TRBJ2-1|14|TRBD2
TGTGCCAGCATCTCCGCGGGGGTTACCAATGAGCAGTTCTTC
CASISAGVTNEQFF
>NA|TRBV4-1|TRBJ1-4|15|TRBD1
TGCGCCAGCAGCGAAAGACAGGGGTTTGAGGAAAAACTGTTTTTT
CASSERQGFEEKLFF
>NA|TRBV7-3|TRBJ1-6|14|NA
TGTGCCAGCAGCTTATGGGGCCCGAATTCACCCCTCCACTTT
CASSLWGPNSPLHF
>NA|TRBV5-1|TRBJ1-3|15|NA
TGCGCCAGCAGCTTATCAGGGTCCGACGGAAACACCATATATTTT
CASSLSGSDGNTIYF
>NA|TRBV6-2/TRBV6-3|TRBJ2-7|15|NA
TGTGCCAGCAGCCCCGTCGGGCAGGGGACGTACGAGCAGTACTTC
CASSPVGQGTYEQYF
>NA|TRBV5-6|TRBJ1-4|14|NA
TGTGCCAGCAGCTTGGTTGCCGGGAATGAAAAACTGTTTTTT
CASSLVAGNEKLFF
>few|TRBV9|TRBJ2-1|14|NA
TGTGCCAGCAGCGCGAGAGACAGGAGAGTTGAGCAGTTCTTC
CASSARDRRVEQFF
>NA|TRBV28|TRBJ1-1|14|NA
TGTGCCAGCAGTCCCTCCAGGGTGAACACTGAAGCTTTCTTT
CASSPSRVNTEAFF
>NA|TRBV7-9|TRBJ2-3|16|NA
TGTGCCAGCAGCTCACTCCCGGGGGGCGTAACAGATACGCAGTATTTT
CASSSLPGGVTDTQYF
>NA|TRBV28|TRBJ1-6|14|NA
TGTGCCAGCAGTTTAGACAGGAGTAATTCACCCCTCCACTTT
CASSLDRSNSPLHF
>many|TRBV5-6|TRBJ1-1|14|NA
TGTGCCAGCAGCTTGTGGGGGCCGGTCACTGAAGCTTTCTTT
CASSLWGPVTEAFF
>NA|TRBV24-1|TRBJ2-2|16|TRBD1
TGTGCCACCAGTGACAAGGACAGGGGGATCACCGGGGAGCTGTTTTTT
CATSDKDRGITGELFF
>NA|TRBV30|TRBJ1-4|14|NA
TGTGCCTGGAGTGTAAGGCGGGGCGATGAAAAACTGTTTTTT
CAWSVRRGDEKLFF
>once|TRBV5-1|TRBJ2-3|15|TRBD2
TGCGCCAGCAGCTCCAGCGGGGGGGTCACAGATACGCAGTATTTT
CASSSSGGVTDTQYF
>NA|TRBV2|TRBJ1-2|11|NA
TGTGCCAGCTTCTTAAACTATGGCTACACCTTC
CASFLNYGYTF
>NA|TRBV5-1|TRBJ2-2|16|NA
TGCGCCAGCAGCTTGGAACGGTCCGCGAACACCGGGGAGCTGTTTTTT
CASSLERSANTGELFF
>NA|TRBV6-5|TRBJ1-1|11|TRBD1
TGTGCCAGCAGAGAGGGGGCTTGGGCTTTCTTT
CASREGAWAFF
>NA|TRBV30|TRBJ1-3|15|TRBD1
TGTGCCTCTCAGACGGGACAGCCCTCTGGAAACACCATATATTTT
CASQTGQPSGNTIYF
>NA|TRBV5-4|TRBJ1-2|15|TRBD1
TGTGCCAGCACCTTCAATACAGGGGAGGCCTATGGCTACACCTTC
CASTFNTGEAYGYTF
>NA|TRBV7-9|TRBJ1-4|16|TRBD1
TGTGCCAGCAGCCCGGTCCTACAGGGGGTAGATGAAAAACTGTTTTTT
CASSPVLQGVDEKLFF
>NA|TRBV10-3|TRBJ2-6|15|NA
TGTGCCATCAGACAGACAGACTCTGGGGCCAACGTCCTGACTTTC
CAIRQTDSGANVLTF
>NA|TRBV3-1/TRBV3-2|TRBJ2-3|16|TRBD2
TGTGCCAGCAGCGTCGCCCTAGCGGGGGGGCCGGATACGCAGTATTTT
CASSVALAGGPDTQYF
>NA|TRBV18|TRBJ2-2|13|NA
TGTGCCAGCTCGGAACAGGGCCCCGGGGAGCTGTTTTTT
CASSEQGPGELFF
>NA|TRBV9|TRBJ1-1|15|TRBD1
TGTGCCAGCAGACCCCCGACAGGGAGGAACACTGAAGCTTTCTTT
CASRPPTGRNTEAFF
>NA|TRBV3-1/TRBV3-2|TRBJ2-7|16|NA
TGTGCCAGCAGCCAAGACAACAGGGTTCACTCCTACGAGCAGTACTTC
CASSQDNRVHSYEQYF
>NA|TRBV5-4|TRBJ2-2|15|TRBD1
TGTGCCAGCAGCCCGACAGGGCGTGGCACCGGGGAGCTGTTTTTT
CASSPTGRGTGELFF
>NA|TRBV4-1|TRBJ1-5|14|TRBD1
TGCGCCAGCAGCCGAGGACAGGCTCATGGGCCCCAGCATTTT
CASSRGQAHGPQHF
>NA|TRBV7-9|TRBJ2-5|15|TRBD1
TGTGCCAGCAGCCTGACAGGGGGCGGGGAAGAGACCCAGTACTTC
CASSLTGGGEETQYF
>NA|TRBV10-3|TRBJ2-1|15|TRBD2
TGTGCCATCAGTGTTCTAGCGGGGCCATACAATGAGCAGTTCTTC
CAISVLAGPYNEQFF
>NA|TRBV27|TRBJ2-5|15|TRBD2
TGTGCCAGCAAACCGGGACTAGCGGGGGGAAAGACCCAGTACTTC
CASKPGLAGGKTQYF
>NA|TRBV7-8|TRBJ1-2|14|NA
TGTGCCAGCAGCTCCCGACGGGATAACTATGGCTACACCTTC
CASSSRRDNYGYTF
>few|TRBV5-1|TRBJ1-5|16|NA
TGCGCCAGCAGCTTGGGGCCCGGACAGAACAATCAGCCCCAGCATTTT
CASSLGPGQNNQPQHF